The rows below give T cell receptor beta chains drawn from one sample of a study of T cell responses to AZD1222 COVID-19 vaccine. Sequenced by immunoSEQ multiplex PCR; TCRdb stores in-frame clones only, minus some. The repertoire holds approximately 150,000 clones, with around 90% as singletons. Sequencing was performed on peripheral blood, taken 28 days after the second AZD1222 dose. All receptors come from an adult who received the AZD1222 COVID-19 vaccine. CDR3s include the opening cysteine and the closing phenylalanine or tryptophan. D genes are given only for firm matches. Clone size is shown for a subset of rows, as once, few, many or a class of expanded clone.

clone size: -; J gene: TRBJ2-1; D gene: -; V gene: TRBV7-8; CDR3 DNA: TGTGCCAGCAGCTTATGGGCCGGGCGAGCGGCCTACAATGAGCAGTTCTTC; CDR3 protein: CASSLWAGRAAYNEQFF
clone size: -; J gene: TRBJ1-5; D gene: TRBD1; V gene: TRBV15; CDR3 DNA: TGTGCCACCAGCGCAACTGGACAGGCTAGAAATCAGCCCCAGCATTTT; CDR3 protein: CATSATGQARNQPQHF
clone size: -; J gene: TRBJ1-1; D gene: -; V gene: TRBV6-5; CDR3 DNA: TGTGCCACCCGCGAGGGTCCCCCGAACACTGAAGCTTTCTTT; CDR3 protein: CATREGPPNTEAFF
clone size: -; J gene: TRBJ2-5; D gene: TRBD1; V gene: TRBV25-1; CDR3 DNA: TGTGCCAGCAGGGGGACAGGGCGACAAGAGACCCAGTACTTC; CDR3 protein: CASRGTGRQETQYF
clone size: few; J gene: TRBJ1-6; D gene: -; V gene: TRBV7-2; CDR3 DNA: TGTGCCACCCGACGCGGGACGGTGAATTCACCCCTCCACTTT; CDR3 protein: CATRRGTVNSPLHF
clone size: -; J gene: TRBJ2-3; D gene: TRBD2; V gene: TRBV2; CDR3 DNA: TGTGCCAGCATTCCCGGGAGGGCCGCGTGGGGTAGCACAGATACGCAGTATTTT; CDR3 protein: CASIPGRAAWGSTDTQYF
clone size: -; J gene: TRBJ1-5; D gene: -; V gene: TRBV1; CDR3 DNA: TGCACCAGCAGCCAAGATCCTTCCAGGGTTCAGCCCCAGCATTTT; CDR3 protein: CTSSQDPSRVQPQHF
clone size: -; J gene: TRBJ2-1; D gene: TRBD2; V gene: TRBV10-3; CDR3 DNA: TGTGCCATCAGCACCGGGACTAGCGGCAATGAGCAGTTCTTC; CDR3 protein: CAISTGTSGNEQFF
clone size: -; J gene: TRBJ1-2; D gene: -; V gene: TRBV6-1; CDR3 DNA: TGTGCCAGCAGTGAAGGGCAGGGGTACAATGGCTACACCTTC; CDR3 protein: CASSEGQGYNGYTF
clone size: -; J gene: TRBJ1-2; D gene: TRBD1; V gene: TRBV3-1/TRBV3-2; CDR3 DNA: TGTGCCAGCAGCCAGGGGCGGACAGGTTATGGCTACACCTTC; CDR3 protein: CASSQGRTGYGYTF
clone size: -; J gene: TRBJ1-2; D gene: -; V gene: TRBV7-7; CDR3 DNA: TGTGCCAGCAGCTTAAGAGGGAATCGCTGGGGCGTGGGCTATGGCTACACCTTC; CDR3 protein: CASSLRGNRWGVGYGYTF
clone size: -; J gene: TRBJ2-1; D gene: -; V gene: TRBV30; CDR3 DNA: TGTGCCTGGAGTTCCGGGAGCCTCCTGTTCTTC; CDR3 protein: CAWSSGSLLFF
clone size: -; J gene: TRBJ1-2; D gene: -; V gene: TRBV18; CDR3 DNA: TGTGCCAGCTCACCTTTTGGGGGTAAAGGCTACACCTTC; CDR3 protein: CASSPFGGKGYTF
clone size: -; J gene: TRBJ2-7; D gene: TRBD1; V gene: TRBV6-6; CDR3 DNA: TGTGCCAGCAGTCACGGGACAGGGGGGAACTACGAGCAGTACTTC; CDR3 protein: CASSHGTGGNYEQYF
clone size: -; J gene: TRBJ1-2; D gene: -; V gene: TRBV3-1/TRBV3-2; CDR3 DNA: TGTGCCAGCAGCCCATCCGGGGTGGACTATGGCTACACCTTC; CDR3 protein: CASSPSGVDYGYTF
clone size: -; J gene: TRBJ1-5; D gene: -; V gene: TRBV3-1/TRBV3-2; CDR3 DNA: TGTGCCAGCAGCCAGGGGACACGAATTAGCAATCAGCCCCAGCATTTT; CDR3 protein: CASSQGTRISNQPQHF
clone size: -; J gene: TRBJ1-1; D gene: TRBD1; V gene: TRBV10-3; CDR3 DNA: TGTGCCATCAGGGGACAGGGGAACACTGAAGCTTTCTTT; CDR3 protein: CAIRGQGNTEAFF
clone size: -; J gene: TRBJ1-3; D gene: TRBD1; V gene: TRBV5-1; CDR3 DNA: TGCGCCAGCAGCTTGGGAGGACAGGTCGCTGGAAACACCATATATTTT; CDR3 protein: CASSLGGQVAGNTIYF
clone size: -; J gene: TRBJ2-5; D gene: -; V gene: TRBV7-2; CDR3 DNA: TGTGCCAGCAGCTTAAGGTGGGCGGGAACAGGAGAAGAGACCCAGTACTTC; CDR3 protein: CASSLRWAGTGEETQYF
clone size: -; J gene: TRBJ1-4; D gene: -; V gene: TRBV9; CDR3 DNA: TGTGCCAGCAGCGTAGGAAGCCCGGGGACTACTAATGAAAAACTGTTTTTT; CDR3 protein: CASSVGSPGTTNEKLFF
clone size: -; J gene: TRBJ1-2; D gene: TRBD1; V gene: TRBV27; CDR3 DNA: TGTGCCAGCAGCCGGGACAGGGAATATGGCTACACCTTC; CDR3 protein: CASSRDREYGYTF
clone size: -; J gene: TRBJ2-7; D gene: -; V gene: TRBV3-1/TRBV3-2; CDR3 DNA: TGTGCCAGCAGCCAGCTACAGGTTACCTACGAGCAGTACTTC; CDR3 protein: CASSQLQVTYEQYF
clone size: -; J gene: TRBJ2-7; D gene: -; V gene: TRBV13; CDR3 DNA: TGTGCCAGCAGCTTGCTCTCCCGAGGGCCCTACGAGCAGTACTTC; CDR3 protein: CASSLLSRGPYEQYF
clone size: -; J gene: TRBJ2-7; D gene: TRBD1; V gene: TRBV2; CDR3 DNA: TGTGCCAGCAGTGCGTACCGGACAGGGCCCTATGAGCAGTACTTC; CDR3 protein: CASSAYRTGPYEQYF
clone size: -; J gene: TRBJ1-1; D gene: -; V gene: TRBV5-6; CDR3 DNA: TGTGCCAGCAGCTTGAATGAGTTCCTTCCCTCAGGGAACACTGAAGCTTTCTTT; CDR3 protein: CASSLNEFLPSGNTEAFF
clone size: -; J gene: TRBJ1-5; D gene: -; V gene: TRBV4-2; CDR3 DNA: TGTGCCAGCAGCCAAGAGGGGCCGTATAGCAATCAGCCCCAGCATTTT; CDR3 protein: CASSQEGPYSNQPQHF
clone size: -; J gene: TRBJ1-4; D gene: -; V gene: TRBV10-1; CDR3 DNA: TGCGCCAGCAGTGAGTCGACTCGATTGGGGGACCCAACTAATGAAAAACTGTTTTTT; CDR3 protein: CASSESTRLGDPTNEKLFF
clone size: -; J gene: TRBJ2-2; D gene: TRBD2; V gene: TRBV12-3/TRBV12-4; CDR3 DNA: TGTGCCAGCAGTCTGCGGGGGTACGGGGAGCTGTTTTTT; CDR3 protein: CASSLRGYGELFF
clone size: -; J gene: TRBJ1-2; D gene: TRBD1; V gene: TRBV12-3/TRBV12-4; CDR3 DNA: TGTGCCAGCAGCTCAGGACAGGGGTATGGCTACACCTTC; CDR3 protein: CASSSGQGYGYTF
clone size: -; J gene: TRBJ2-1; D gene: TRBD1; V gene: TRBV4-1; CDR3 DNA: TGCGCCAGCGCCCCTGGACAGGGGGCGCCGGGCAATGAGCAGTTCTTC; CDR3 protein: CASAPGQGAPGNEQFF
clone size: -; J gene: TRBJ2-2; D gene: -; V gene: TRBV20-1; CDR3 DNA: TGCAGTGCTAGTCCCGGGAGAAACACCGGGGAGCTGTTTTTT; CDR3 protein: CSASPGRNTGELFF
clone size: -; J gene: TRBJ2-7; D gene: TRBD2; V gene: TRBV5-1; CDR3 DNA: TGCGCCAGCAGCATGGGACTAGCGGGACCTCAATGGGAATGGAACGAGCAGTACTTC; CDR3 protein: CASSMGLAGPQWEWNEQYF
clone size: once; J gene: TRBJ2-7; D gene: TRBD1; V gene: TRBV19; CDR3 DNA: TGTGCCAGTGCCGCGACAGGGGGTCTTCGCGAGCAGTACTTC; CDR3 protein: CASAATGGLREQYF
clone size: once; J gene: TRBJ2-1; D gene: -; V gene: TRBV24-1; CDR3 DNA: TGTGCCACCAGTTTACCCGGAGGCAATGAGCAGTTCTTC; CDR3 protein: CATSLPGGNEQFF
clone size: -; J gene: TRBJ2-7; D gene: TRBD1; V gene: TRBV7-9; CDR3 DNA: TGTGCCAGCAGCCTATGGACAGGTGGTGACGAGCAGTACTTC; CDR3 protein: CASSLWTGGDEQYF
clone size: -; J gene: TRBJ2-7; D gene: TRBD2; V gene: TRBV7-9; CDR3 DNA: TGTGCCAGCAGCTTAGTTCTTGCGGGAGGTACTTACGAGCAGTACTTC; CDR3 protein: CASSLVLAGGTYEQYF
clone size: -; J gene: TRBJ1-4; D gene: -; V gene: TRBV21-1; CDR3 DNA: TGTGCCAGCAGCATGTCCCCTCTGGAGCCTGGTGGAAAACTGTTTTTT; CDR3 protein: CASSMSPLEPGGKLFF
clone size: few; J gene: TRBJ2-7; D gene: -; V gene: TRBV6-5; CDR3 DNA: TGTGCCAGCAGGGGGAGTCCCTACGAGCAGTACTTC; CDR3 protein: CASRGSPYEQYF
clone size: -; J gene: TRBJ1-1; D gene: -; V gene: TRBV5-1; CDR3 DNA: TGCGCCAGCTCACGGGACCAAATAAGTGAAGCTTTCTTT; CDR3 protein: CASSRDQISEAFF
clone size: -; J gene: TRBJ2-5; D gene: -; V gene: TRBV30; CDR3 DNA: TGTGCCTGGAGTGTAACGGAGACCCAGTACTTC; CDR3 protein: CAWSVTETQYF
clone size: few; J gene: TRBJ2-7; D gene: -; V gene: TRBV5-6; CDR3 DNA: TGTGCCAGCAGCTTGGTTCTAGGTAGCACCTACGAGCAGTACTTC; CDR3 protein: CASSLVLGSTYEQYF